This T cell receptor beta chain emerged from a study of human T cells and chemical hapten exposure. Unfractionated whole blood yielded the extracted total RNA. Only one count was recorded for this clonotype. The CDR3 covers 16 residues. Looked up from germline, CDR1 is SGHRS and CDR2 is YFSETQ. V trimming: 0 bases; J trimming: 0 bases; junction bases outside the gene matches: 5. TCRdb called the 5' RACE reads again in MiXCR, with one record for every CDR3 protein. Of approximately 150,000 distinct CDR3 sequences listed, approximately 4% were seen once; the top ten hold approximately 1.4%. The receptor comes from a female donor in good health. The gene calls are TRBV5-1 and TRBJ2-7; TRBD2 matches 8 bases. CDR3 loop: CASSLAGRGGSYEQYF. The DNA of the CDR3 is TGCGCCAGCAGCTTGGCAGGTCGGGGGGGCTCCTACGAGCAGTACTTC.